The sequence of this TCR beta chain was determined in a study of T cell repertoires in cytomegalovirus infection. Study as a whole: Well-studied HLA-B-restricted CMV epitopes were used in the study alongside recently identified HLA-C-restricted ones. Indicated by public TCR beta signatures were CMV infection and matching HLA type.

As concerns this clonotype: Its target is not known.

TCRdb reprocessed the reads via MiXCR and lists one record per CDR3 protein. The table shows approximately 1,000,000 distinct CDR3 sequences, with around 30% occurring only once. Study observations and caveats: In two of eight donors, the top clonotype was HLA-C-restricted CMV-specific. Cumulated frequencies of public TCR beta families served to identify carriers of CMV plus the relevant HLA.

Germline CDR1 and CDR2: MDHEN and SYDVKM. V gave up 6 bases and J gave up 7 bases; unmatched junction bases: 8. The CDR3 has 14 amino acids. The receptor comes from a human donor in good health (CMV status not recorded). Some clones in this sample may be carry-over from other donors' samples. The sequenced sample was cultured CD8+ T cells from PBMCs, obtained from culture after CMV antigen stimulation. The chain uses TRBV28 and TRBJ2-1, with 8 nucleotides matching TRBD1. Written as DNA, the CDR3 is TGTGCCAGCAGACTTTCCGGGACAGGTAATGAGCAGTTCTTC. It specifies CASRLSGTGNEQFF.